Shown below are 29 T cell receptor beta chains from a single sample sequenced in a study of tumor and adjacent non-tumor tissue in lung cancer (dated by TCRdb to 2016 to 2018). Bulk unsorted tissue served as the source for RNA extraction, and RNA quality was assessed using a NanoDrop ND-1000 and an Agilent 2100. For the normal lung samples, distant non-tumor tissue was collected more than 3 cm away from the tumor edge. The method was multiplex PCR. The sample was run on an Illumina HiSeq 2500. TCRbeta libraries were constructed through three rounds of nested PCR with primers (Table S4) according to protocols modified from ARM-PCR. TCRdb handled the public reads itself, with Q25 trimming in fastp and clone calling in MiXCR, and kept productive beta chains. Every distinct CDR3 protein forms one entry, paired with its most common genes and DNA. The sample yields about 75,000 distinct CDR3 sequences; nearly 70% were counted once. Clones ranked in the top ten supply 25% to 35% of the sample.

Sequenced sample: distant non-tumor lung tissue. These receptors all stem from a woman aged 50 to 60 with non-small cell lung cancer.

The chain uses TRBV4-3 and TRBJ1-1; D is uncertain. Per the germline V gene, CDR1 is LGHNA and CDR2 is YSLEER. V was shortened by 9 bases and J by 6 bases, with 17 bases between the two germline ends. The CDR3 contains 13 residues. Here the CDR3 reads CARSTTQSPEAFF. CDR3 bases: TGCGCCAGAAGCACAACCCAGAGCCCTGAAGCTTTCTTT.

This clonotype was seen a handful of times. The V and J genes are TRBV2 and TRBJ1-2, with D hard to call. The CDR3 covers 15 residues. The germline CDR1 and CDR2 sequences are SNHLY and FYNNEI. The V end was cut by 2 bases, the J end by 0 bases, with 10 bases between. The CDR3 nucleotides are TGTGCCAGCAGTGAACTAAAAAAACCTAACTATGGCTACACCTTC. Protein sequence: CASSELKKPNYGYTF.

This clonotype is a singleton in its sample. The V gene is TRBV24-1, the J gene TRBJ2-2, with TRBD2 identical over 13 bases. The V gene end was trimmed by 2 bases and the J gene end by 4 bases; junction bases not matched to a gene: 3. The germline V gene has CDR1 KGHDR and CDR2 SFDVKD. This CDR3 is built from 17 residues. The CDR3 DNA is TGTGCCACCAGTGATTCGACTAGCGGGAGGATCACCGGGGAGCTGTTTTTT. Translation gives CATSDSTSGRITGELFF.

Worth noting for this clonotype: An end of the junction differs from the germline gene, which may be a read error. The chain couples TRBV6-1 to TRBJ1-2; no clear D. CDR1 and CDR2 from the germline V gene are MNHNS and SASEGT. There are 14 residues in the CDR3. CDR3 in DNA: TGTGCCAGTAGTGAAAAGAGCACGGACCAAGGCTACACCTTC. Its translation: CASSEKSTDQGYTF.

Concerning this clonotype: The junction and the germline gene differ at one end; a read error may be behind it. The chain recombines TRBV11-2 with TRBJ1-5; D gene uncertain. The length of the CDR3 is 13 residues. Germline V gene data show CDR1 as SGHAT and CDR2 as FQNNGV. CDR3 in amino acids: CTSSSDWNQPQHF. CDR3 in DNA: TGTACCAGCAGCTCAGATTGGAACCAGCCCCAGCATTTT.

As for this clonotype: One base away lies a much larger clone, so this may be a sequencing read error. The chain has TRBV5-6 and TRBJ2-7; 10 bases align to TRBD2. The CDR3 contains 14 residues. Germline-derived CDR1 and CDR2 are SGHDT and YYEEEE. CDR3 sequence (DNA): TGTGTCAGCAGCGGGAGGGGGACTCTCTACGAGCAGTACTTC. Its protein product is CVSSGRGTLYEQYF.

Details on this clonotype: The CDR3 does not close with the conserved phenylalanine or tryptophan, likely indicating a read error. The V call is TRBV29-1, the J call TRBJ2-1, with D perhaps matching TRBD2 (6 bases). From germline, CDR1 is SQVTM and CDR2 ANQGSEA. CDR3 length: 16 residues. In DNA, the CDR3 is TGCAGCGTTGAATCTAGCGCTAGACGCTCCTACAATGAACAGTTCCTC. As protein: CSVESSARRSYNEQFL.

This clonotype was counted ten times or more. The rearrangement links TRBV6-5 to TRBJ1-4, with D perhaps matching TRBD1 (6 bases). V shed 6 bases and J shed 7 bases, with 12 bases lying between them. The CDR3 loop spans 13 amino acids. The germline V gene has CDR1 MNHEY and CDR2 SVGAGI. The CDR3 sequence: CASSQGMGEKLFF. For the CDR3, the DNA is TGTGCCAGCAGCCAGGGGATGGGTGAAAAACTGTTTTTT.

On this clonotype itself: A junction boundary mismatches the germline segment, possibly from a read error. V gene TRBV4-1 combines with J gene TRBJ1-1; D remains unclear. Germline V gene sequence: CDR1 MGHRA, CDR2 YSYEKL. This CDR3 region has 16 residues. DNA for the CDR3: TGCGCCAGCAGCCAAGATTTGTACATGTGGAACACTGAAGCTTTTTTT. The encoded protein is CASSQDLYMWNTEAFF.

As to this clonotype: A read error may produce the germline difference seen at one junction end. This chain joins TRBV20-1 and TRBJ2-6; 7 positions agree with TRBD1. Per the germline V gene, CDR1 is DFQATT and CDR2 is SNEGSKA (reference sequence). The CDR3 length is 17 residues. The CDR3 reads CSANGQDLNPGANVLIF. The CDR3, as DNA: TGCAGTGCTAACGGACAGGACCTGAACCCTGGGGCCAACGTCCTGATTTTC.

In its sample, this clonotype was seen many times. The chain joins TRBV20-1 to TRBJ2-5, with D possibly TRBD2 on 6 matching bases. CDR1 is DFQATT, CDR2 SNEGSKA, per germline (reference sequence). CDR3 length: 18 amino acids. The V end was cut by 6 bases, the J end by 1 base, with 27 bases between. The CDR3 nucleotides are TGCAGTGCCCCCCGCGAGGGCAGGAGGGGAGGCTTCCAAGAGACCCAGTACTTC. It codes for CSAPREGRRGGFQETQYF.

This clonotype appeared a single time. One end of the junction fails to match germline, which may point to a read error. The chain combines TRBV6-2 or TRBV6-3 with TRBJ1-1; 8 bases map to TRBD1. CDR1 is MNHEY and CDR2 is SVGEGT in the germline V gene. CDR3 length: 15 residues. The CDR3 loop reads CTSSGDRGGYTVAFF. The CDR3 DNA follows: TGCACCAGCAGTGGTGACAGGGGCGGGTACACTGTAGCTTTCTTT.

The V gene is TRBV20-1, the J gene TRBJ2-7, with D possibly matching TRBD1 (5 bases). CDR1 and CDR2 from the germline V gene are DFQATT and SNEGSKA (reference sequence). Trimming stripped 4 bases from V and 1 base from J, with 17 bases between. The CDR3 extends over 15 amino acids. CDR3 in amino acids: CSATCQGASSYEQYF. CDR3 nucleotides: TGCAGTGCTACCTGCCAGGGTGCCTCTTCCTACGAGCAGTACTTC.

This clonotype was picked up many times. CDR3 amino acids: CAWERDSGREQYF. In nucleotides, the CDR3 is TGTGCCTGGGAAAGGGACAGCGGTAGGGAGCAGTACTTC. V is TRBV30 and J is TRBJ2-7; TRBD1 matches 7 bases. The CDR3 is made up of 13 amino acids. CDR1 and CDR2 from the germline V gene are GTSNPN and SVGIG (reference sequence). V shed 5 bases and J 7 bases; nucleotides not matched to a gene: 11.

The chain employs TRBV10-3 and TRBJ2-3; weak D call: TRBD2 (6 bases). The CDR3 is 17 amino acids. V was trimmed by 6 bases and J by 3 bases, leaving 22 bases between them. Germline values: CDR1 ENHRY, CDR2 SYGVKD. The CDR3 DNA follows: TGTGCCATCAGAGTGGGTCCGACTAGAGGGAGAACAGATACGCAGTATTTT. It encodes CAIRVGPTRGRTDTQYF.

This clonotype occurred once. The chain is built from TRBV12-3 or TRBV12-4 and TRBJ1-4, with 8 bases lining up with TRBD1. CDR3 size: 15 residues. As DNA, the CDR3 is TGTCCAAGCAGTTTACAGGGGGGCCTGGGTGAAAAACTGTTTTTT. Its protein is CPSSLQGGLGEKLFF.

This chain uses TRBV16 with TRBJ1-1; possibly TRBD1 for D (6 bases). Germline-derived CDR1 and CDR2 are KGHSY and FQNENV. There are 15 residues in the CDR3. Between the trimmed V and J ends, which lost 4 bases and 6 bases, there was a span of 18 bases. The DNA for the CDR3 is TGTGCCAGCAGCCGTTTAGGGGGGCTGGGCGCTGAAGCTTTCTTT. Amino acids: CASSRLGGLGAEAFF.

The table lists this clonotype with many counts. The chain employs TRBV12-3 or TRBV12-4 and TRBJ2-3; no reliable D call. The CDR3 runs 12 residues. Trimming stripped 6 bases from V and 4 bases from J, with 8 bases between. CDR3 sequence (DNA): TGTGCCAGCAGCCAATCTTCAGATACGCAGTATTTT. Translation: CASSQSSDTQYF.

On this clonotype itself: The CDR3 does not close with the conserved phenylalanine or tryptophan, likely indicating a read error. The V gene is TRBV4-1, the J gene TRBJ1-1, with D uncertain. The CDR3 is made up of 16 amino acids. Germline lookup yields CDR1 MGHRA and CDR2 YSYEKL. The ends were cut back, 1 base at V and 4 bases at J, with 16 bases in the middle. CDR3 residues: CASSQGLYKVGTEAFY. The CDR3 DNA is TGCGCCAGCAGCCAAGGTCTCTACAAGGTCGGCACTGAAGCTTTCTAT.

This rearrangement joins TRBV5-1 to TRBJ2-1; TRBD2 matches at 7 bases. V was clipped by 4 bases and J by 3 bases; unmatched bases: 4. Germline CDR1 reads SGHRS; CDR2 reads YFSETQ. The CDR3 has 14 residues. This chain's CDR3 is CASSPQRDYNEQFF. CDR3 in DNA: TGCGCCAGCAGCCCACAGCGGGACTACAATGAGCAGTTCTTC.

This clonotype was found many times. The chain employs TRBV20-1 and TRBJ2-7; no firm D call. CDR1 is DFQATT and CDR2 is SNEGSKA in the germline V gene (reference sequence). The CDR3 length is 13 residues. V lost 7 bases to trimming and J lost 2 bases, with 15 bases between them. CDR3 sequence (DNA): TGCAGTGTTGGCGGCAGGACCGCCTACGAGCAGTACTTC. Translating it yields CSVGGRTAYEQYF.

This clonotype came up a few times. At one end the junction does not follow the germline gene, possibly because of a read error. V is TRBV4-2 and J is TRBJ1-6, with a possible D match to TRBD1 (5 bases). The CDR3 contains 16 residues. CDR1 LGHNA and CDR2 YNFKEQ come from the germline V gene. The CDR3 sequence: CVSSPSWTCNNSPLHF. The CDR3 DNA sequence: TGTGTCAGCAGCCCAAGCTGGACATGCAATAATTCACCCCTCCACTTC.

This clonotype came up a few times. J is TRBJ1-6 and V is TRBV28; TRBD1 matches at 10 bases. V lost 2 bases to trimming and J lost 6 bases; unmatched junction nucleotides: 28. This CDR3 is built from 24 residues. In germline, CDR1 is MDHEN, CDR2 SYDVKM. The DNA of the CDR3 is TGTGCCAGCAGTTTACGATTCGCTAATGATCCGGGACAGGGGTGGAGGATGGGTAATTCACCCCTCCACTTT. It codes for CASSLRFANDPGQGWRMGNSPLHF.

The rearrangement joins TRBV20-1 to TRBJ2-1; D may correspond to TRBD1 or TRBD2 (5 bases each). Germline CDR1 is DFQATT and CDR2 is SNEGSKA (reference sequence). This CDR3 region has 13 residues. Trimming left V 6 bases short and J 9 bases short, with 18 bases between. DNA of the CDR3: TGCAGTGCCCGTGGGGCTGACTACTTTGAGCAGTTCTTC. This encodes CSARGADYFEQFF.

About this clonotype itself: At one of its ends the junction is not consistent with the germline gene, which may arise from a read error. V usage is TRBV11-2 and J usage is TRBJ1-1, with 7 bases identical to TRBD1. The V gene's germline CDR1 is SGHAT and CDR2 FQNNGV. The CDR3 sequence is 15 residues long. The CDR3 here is CASSATGDGGTEAFF. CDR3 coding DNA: TGTGCAAGCAGCGCAACAGGGGATGGGGGCACTGAAGCTTTCTTT. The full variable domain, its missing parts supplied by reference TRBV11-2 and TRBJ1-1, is EAGVAQSPRYKIIEKRQSVAFWCNPISGHATLYWYQQILGQGPKLLIQFQNNGVVDDSQLPKDRFSAERLKGVDSTLKIQPAKLEDSAVYLCASSATGDGGTEAFFGQGTRLTVV.

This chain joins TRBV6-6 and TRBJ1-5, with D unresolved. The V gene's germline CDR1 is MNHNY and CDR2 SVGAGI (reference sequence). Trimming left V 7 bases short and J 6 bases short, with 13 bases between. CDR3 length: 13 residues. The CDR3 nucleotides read TGTGCCAGCAAATACACCAGTCTTCAGCCCCAGCATTTT. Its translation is CASKYTSLQPQHF.

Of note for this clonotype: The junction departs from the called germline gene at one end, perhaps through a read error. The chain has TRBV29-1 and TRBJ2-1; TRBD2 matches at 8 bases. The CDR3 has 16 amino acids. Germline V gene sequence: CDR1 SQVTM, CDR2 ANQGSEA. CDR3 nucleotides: TGCAGCGCTGAAGATGGCGGGAGGAGCTCATACAATGAGCAGTTCTTC. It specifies CSAEDGGRSSYNEQFF.

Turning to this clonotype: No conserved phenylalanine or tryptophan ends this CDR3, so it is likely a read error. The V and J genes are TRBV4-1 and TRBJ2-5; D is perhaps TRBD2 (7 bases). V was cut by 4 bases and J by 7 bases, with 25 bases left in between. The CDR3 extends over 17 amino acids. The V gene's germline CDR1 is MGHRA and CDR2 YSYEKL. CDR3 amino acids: CASSRGGRGGERGTQYL. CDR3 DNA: TGCGCCAGCAGCCGAGGTGGCAGGGGAGGGGAAAGAGGGACCCAGTACTTA.

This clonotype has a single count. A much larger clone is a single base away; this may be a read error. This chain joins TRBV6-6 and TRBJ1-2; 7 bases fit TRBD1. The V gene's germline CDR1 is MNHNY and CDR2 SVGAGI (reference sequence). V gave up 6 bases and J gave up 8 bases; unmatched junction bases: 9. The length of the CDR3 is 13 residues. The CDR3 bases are TGTGCCAGCAGGCAGGAGACAGGGAGCGGCTACACCTTC. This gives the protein CASRQETGSGYTF.